This TCR beta chain was captured in a study of cytomegalovirus exposure and HLA in healthy donors. Both 60 Vbeta primers and 13 Jbeta primers went into the PCR. The protocol was immunoSEQ multiplex PCR, while the TCRdb copy is restricted to in-frame clones and leaves out a portion. The sample shows about 140,000 clones, 78% of them seen only once. V was shortened by 5 bases and J by 9 bases, with 17 bases between the two germline ends. Germline V lookup: CDR1 MDHEN, CDR2 SYDVKM. This CDR3 has 14 residues. The receptor's source is a female donor in good health and CMV-seronegative. The specimen sequenced was PBMCs. The chain employs TRBV28 and TRBJ2-1; the D is unclear. The CDR3 loop reads CASSPIASPGEQFF. In nucleotides, the CDR3 is TGTGCCAGCAGTCCAATTGCCTCGCCCGGTGAGCAGTTCTTC.